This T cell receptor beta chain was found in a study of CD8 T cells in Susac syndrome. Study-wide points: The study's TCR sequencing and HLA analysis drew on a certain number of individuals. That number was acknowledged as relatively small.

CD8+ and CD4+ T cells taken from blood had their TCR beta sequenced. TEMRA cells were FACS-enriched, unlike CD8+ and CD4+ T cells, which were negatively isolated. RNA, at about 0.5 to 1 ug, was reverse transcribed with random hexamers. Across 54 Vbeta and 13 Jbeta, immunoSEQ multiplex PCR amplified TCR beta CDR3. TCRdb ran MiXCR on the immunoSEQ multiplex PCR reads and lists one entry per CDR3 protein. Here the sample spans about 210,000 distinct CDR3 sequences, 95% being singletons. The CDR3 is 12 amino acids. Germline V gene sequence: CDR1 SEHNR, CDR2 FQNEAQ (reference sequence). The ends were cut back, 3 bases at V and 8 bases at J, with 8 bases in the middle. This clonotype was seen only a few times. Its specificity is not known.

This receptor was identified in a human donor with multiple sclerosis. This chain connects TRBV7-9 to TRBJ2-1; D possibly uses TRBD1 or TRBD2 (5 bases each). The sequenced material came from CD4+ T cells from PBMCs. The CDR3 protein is CASSFGAYEQFF. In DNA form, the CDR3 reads TGTGCCAGCAGCTTCGGGGCGTATGAGCAGTTCTTC. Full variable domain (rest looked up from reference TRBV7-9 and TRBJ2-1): DTGVSQNPRHKITKRGQNVTFRCDPISEHNRLYWYRQTLGQGPEFLTYFQNEAQLEKSRLLSDRFSAERPKGSFSTLEIQRTEQGDSAMYLCASSFGAYEQFFGPGTRLTVL.